The next 23 T cell receptor beta chains were all read from a single sample in a study of identical twins. TCRdb analysed the 5' RACE reads with MiXCR anew, one entry per CDR3 protein. The sample consists of 400,000 to 500,000 distinct CDR3 sequences, approximately 17% of them appearing once. Sequencing was carried out using naive T cells sorted from blood. The receptors were gathered from a man aged 50 or older in good health.

This clonotype has more than one count but fewer than ten. The CDR3 DNA is TGTGCCAGCAGAACAGGCCCCACTAGCGGGGTGACACAAGAGACCCAGTACTTC. Translating gives CASRTGPTSGVTQETQYF. The rearrangement joins TRBV11-2 to TRBJ2-5; 10 positions match TRBD2. The CDR3 totals 18 residues. Unmatched junction bases numbered 15, after V lost 6 bases and J lost 2 bases. CDR1 is SGHAT, CDR2 FQNNGV, per germline.

This clonotype has more than one count but fewer than ten. The V and J genes are TRBV20-1 and TRBJ1-5; tentatively, D is TRBD1 (5 bases). V lost 5 bases, J lost 2 bases, and 10 bases lay in between. This CDR3 is built from 13 residues. The germline gives CDR1 DFQATT, CDR2 SNEGSKA (reference sequence). The chain's CDR3 is CSAGGGGNQPQHF. Written as DNA, the CDR3 is TGCAGTGCTGGGGGTGGGGGCAATCAGCCCCAGCATTTT.

This clonotype has more than one count but fewer than ten. This chain joins TRBV20-1 and TRBJ2-1, with 13 bases lining up with TRBD2. With V trimmed by 4 bases and J by 6 bases, 6 bases remained unmatched. Germline CDR1 reads DFQATT; CDR2 reads SNEGSKA (reference sequence). This CDR3 comprises 15 residues. The CDR3 here is CSAIPTSGRANEQFF. The CDR3 nucleotides are TGCAGTGCTATTCCTACTAGCGGGAGGGCCAATGAGCAGTTCTTC.

This clonotype was counted many times. The CDR3 region is CATSEGPVSGEQFF. The CDR3 DNA follows: TGTGCCACCAGTGAGGGACCCGTGAGTGGTGAGCAGTTCTTC. The J gene is TRBJ2-1, the V gene TRBV24-1, with D possibly called TRBD1 or TRBD2 (5 bases each). V lost 4 bases and J lost 9, with 15 bases in between. The CDR3 loop spans 14 amino acids. Germline V gives CDR1 KGHDR, CDR2 SFDVKD.

In this sample, this clonotype turned up a few times. This chain joins TRBV6-5 and TRBJ2-1, with 13 bases matching TRBD2. The germline CDR1 and CDR2 sequences are MNHEY and SVGAGI. J was trimmed by 6 bases and V by 2 bases; bases with no gene match: 1. The CDR3 has 15 residues. CDR3 sequence reads: CASSYGTSGVNEQFF. CDR3 DNA: TGTGCCAGCAGTTACGGGACTAGCGGGGTCAATGAGCAGTTCTTC.

This clonotype came up many times. This rearrangement joins TRBV10-3 to TRBJ2-7; 8 bases match TRBD1. Germline values: CDR1 ENHRY, CDR2 SYGVKD. The V and J ends lost 3 bases and 3 bases, in that order; junction bases with no gene match: 4. This CDR3 is built from 14 residues. The CDR3 region is CAISEGDRSYEQYF. As DNA, the CDR3 is TGTGCCATCAGTGAAGGGGACAGGAGCTACGAGCAGTACTTC.

This clonotype came up a few times. This chain connects TRBV29-1 to TRBJ1-2; 9 positions match TRBD1. This CDR3 spans 13 amino acids. CDR1 SQVTM and CDR2 ANQGSEA come from the germline V gene. The trim removed 7 bases at V and 5 bases at J, leaving 8 bases unmatched. CDR3 loop: CSAQPGQGYGYTF. The CDR3 DNA sequence: TGCAGCGCCCAACCGGGACAGGGTTATGGCTACACCTTC.

The rearrangement joins TRBV10-3 to TRBJ2-3, with TRBD2 matching over 7 bases. The CDR3 has 14 residues. In germline, CDR1 is ENHRY, CDR2 SYGVKD. The V segment lost 6 bases and the J segment 2 bases; nucleotides outside the gene matches: 5. The chain's CDR3 is CAISRGGATDTQYF. CDR3 DNA: TGTGCCATCAGCCGCGGGGGAGCCACAGATACGCAGTATTTT.

This clonotype occurred many times. The V and J genes are TRBV6-2 or TRBV6-3 and TRBJ2-7; D is ambiguous. This CDR3 region has 12 residues. Between the trimmed V and J ends, which lost 4 bases and 4 bases, there was a span of 8 bases. Germline assignment: CDR1 MNHEY and CDR2 SVGEGT. CDR3 nucleotide sequence: TGTGCCAGCAGTTTGAACCCTTACGAGCAGTACTTC. Translating gives CASSLNPYEQYF.

This clonotype was detected many times. V is TRBV12-3 or TRBV12-4 and J is TRBJ2-3; either TRBD1 or TRBD2 may fit D (5 bases each). The CDR3 has 13 residues. V was shortened by 5 bases and J by 5 bases, with 11 bases between the two germline ends. CDR3 DNA sequence: TGTGCCAGCAGTCCGGGGCTCGAAGATACGCAGTATTTT. Its translation: CASSPGLEDTQYF.

This clonotype turned up a few times. The chain is built from TRBV7-9 and TRBJ2-7, with TRBD2 matching over 7 bases. The germline CDR1 and CDR2 sequences are SEHNR and FQNEAQ (reference sequence). The CDR3 loop spans 12 amino acids. V trimming: 8 bases; J trimming: 6 bases; junction bases outside the gene matches: 7. In DNA form, the CDR3 reads TGTGCCAGCGGACGGGGACTAACCGAGCAGTACTTC. Protein sequence: CASGRGLTEQYF.

The chain carries TRBV3-1 and TRBJ2-1; 9 nucleotides align to TRBD2. Germline V CDR1 and CDR2: LGHDT, YNNKEL (reference sequence). This CDR3 contains 15 residues. Trimming took 0 bases from V and 5 from J; bases not matched to a gene: 2. CDR3 sequence reads: CASSQETSGHNEQFF. The CDR3 bases are TGTGCCAGCAGCCAAGAGACTAGCGGTCACAATGAGCAGTTCTTC.

This clonotype has just a few counts. V usage is TRBV27 and J usage is TRBJ2-7; 11 nucleotides align to TRBD2. The V and J ends lost 5 bases and 1 base, in that order; junction bases with no gene match: 22. Per the germline V gene, CDR1 is MNHEY and CDR2 is SMNVEV (reference sequence). This CDR3 is built from 21 residues. The CDR3 DNA follows: TGTGCCAGCAGTGGGCCGACAGCTGATAGCGGGAGGGCCCCCTTTTCCTACGAGCAGTACTTC. Translated: CASSGPTADSGRAPFSYEQYF.

This clonotype appeared many times. The chain is built from TRBV28 and TRBJ2-7, with 8 positions matching TRBD1. The ends lost 7 bases at V and 5 bases at J; junction bases unmatched: 13. The CDR3 covers 15 residues. The germline V gene has CDR1 MDHEN and CDR2 SYDVKM. The CDR3 protein is CASTLGQGELDEQYF. CDR3 bases: TGTGCCAGCACCCTCGGACAGGGTGAACTGGACGAGCAGTACTTC.

This clonotype has at least ten counts. The chain links TRBV25-1 to TRBJ1-6, with D uncertain. V gave up 5 bases and J gave up 6 bases, with 8 bases separating them. CDR1 MGHDK and CDR2 SYGVNS come from the germline V gene. The CDR3 is made up of 13 amino acids. DNA for the CDR3: TGTGCCAGCAGTTCGGCGGTTAATTCACCCCTCCACTTT. Its translation: CASSSAVNSPLHF.

This clonotype was seen only a few times. The chain carries TRBV28 and TRBJ2-7; 8 positions match TRBD1. The CDR3 runs to 15 residues. Germline V gene data show CDR1 as MDHEN and CDR2 as SYDVKM. After removal of 3 bases from V and 3 bases from J, the junction contained 7 bases not matched to a gene. Here the CDR3 DNA reads TGTGCCAGCAGTTTCGGACAGGGAGTCATCTACGAGCAGTACTTC. Protein: CASSFGQGVIYEQYF.

This clonotype has just a few counts. CDR3 loop: CAISSGTSGTYNEQFF. The CDR3 DNA is TGTGCCATCAGTAGCGGGACTAGCGGGACTTACAATGAGCAGTTCTTC. V gene TRBV10-3 combines with J gene TRBJ2-1; 13 bases align to TRBD2. The CDR3 contains 16 residues. Germline lookup yields CDR1 ENHRY and CDR2 SYGVKD. The ends lost 5 bases at V and 4 bases at J; junction bases unmatched: 5.

This chain links TRBV10-3 with TRBJ2-1, with TRBD2 as a possible D gene (7 bases). The germline V gene encodes CDR1 ENHRY and CDR2 SYGVKD. This CDR3 is 19 amino acids long. With 2 bases removed from V and 3 bases from J, the gap between germline ends came to 23 bases. The CDR3 DNA reads TGTGCCATCAGTGAGGTGGGTATTGAGCGGGACACAAACTACAATGAGCAGTTCTTC. Residues: CAISEVGIERDTNYNEQFF.

This clonotype was seen a handful of times. V is TRBV5-5 and J is TRBJ2-7; the match to TRBD2 covers 13 bases. Germline-derived CDR1 and CDR2 are SGHKS and YYEKEE (reference sequence). V shed 4 bases and J 0 bases; nucleotides not matched to a gene: 7. This CDR3 is built from 17 residues. The chain's CDR3 is CASSPRRTSGSSYEQYF. The CDR3 nucleotides are TGTGCCAGCAGCCCCAGAAGGACTAGCGGGAGCTCCTACGAGCAGTACTTC.

The sample holds a few counts of this clonotype. V gene TRBV6-1 combines with J gene TRBJ2-7, with 13 bases matching TRBD2. V gave up 7 bases and J gave up 2 bases; unmatched junction bases: 5. The CDR3 loop spans 15 amino acids. From germline, CDR1 is MNHNS and CDR2 SASEGT. CDR3 bases: TGTGCCAGCAAGGAACTAGCGGGAGGGACCTACGAGCAGTACTTC. Translated: CASKELAGGTYEQYF.

This rearrangement joins TRBV18 to TRBJ2-7; no definite D call. V lost 5 bases to trimming and J lost 7 bases, with 12 bases between them. Germline lookup yields CDR1 KGHSH and CDR2 LQKENI. This CDR3 region has 12 residues. The CDR3 region is CASSSSYVEQYF. The CDR3 DNA reads TGTGCCAGCTCATCCAGCTACGTGGAGCAGTACTTC.

This clonotype was observed a single time. The CDR3 DNA is TGTGCCATCAGAGAACAGGGGGAGTACGAGCAGTACTTC. This codes for CAIREQGEYEQYF. The J gene is TRBJ2-7, the V gene TRBV10-3, with 8 bases aligning to TRBD1. Germline trimming cut 6 bases from V and 4 bases from J; bases unmatched to any gene: 5. Germline V gene sequence: CDR1 ENHRY, CDR2 SYGVKD. The CDR3 consists of 13 residues.

This clonotype was picked up many times. The chain links TRBV27 to TRBJ2-1; 12 bases line up with TRBD2. This CDR3 is 17 amino acids long. Germline CDR1 is MNHEY and CDR2 is SMNVEV (reference sequence). Trimming took 5 bases from V and 7 from J; bases not matched to a gene: 12. The chain's CDR3 is CASSLGASGGAINEQFF. CDR3 DNA sequence: TGTGCCAGCAGTCTCGGGGCTAGCGGGGGGGCTATTAATGAGCAGTTCTTC.